Listed here are 26 T cell receptor beta chains from one sample, sequenced in a study of radiation and T cells in renal cell carcinoma. As for time point: blood 4 weeks post-SBRT, at nephrectomy. Indicated treatment: 15 Gy SBRT to primary tumor, nephrectomy 4 weeks later. Measured with immunoSEQ multiplex PCR; TCRdb has only the in-frame clones, and not every one. The data hold fewer than 200,000 clones, with 88% observed a single time. The sequencing used blood, collected from a patient whose treatment included radiotherapy and nephrectomy. The receptors shown here come from a woman in her 50s with renal cell carcinoma.

Only one count was recorded for this clone. This chain uses TRBV28 with TRBJ2-7; TRBD2 might be the D (6 bases). Trimming cost V 4 bases and J 4 bases, with 17 bases left between them. CDR3 length: 15 amino acids. Germline V lookup: CDR1 MDHEN, CDR2 SYDVKM. CDR3 coding DNA: TGTGCCAGCAGTTGGGGTAGGGGCGCGGGATACGAGCAGTACTTC. Protein sequence: CASSWGRGAGYEQYF.

V gene TRBV27 combines with J gene TRBJ1-2, with D uncertain. The V end lost 8 bases, the J end lost 6 bases, and 13 bases lay between the germline ends. Germline CDR1 reads MNHEY; CDR2 reads SMNVEV (reference sequence). The CDR3 contains 12 residues. In nucleotides, the CDR3 is TGTGCCAGCTCTACCTGGGAAGATGGCTACACCTTC. The encoded protein is CASSTWEDGYTF.

This chain joins TRBV10-2 and TRBJ2-3; 7 bases agree with TRBD2. J gave up 5 bases and V 10 bases, and 15 bases lay outside the gene matches. This CDR3 spans 15 amino acids. The germline V gene has CDR1 WSHSY and CDR2 SAAADI. CDR3 DNA sequence: TGCGCCACCTTTTCGGGCGGGGGTAGGGGAGATACGCAGTATTTT. The encoded protein is CATFSGGGRGDTQYF.

The chain carries TRBV6-1 and TRBJ1-2; no definite D call. Per germline, CDR1 MNHNS and CDR2 SASEGT. The CDR3 length is 15 residues. V lost 0 bases and J 8 bases, leaving 16 bases between the germline ends. Written as DNA, the CDR3 is TGTGCCAGCAGTGAAGCGCATCTAGGGAGAGTGGGCTACACCTTC. Amino acids: CASSEAHLGRVGYTF.

This clone was picked up one time. The chain combines TRBV5-6 with TRBJ1-6, with D possibly TRBD1 on 5 matching bases. CDR3 length equals 14 residues. CDR1 is SGHDT and CDR2 is YYEEEE in the germline V gene. Trimming left V 2 bases short and J 10 bases short, with 13 bases between. The DNA of the CDR3 is TGTGCCAGCAGCTTCCCTGATAGGGACTCACCCCTCCACTTT. It translates to CASSFPDRDSPLHF. Complete variable domain (other parts from reference TRBV5-6 and TRBJ1-6): DAGVTQSPTHLIKTRGQQVTLRCSPKSGHDTVSWYQQALGQGPQFIFQYYEEEERQRGNFPDRFSGHQFPNYSSELNVNALLLGDSALYLCASSFPDRDSPLHFGNGTRLTVT.

The J gene is TRBJ2-3, the V gene TRBV30; TRBD2 matches 7 bases. The CDR3 is 14 amino acids. The germline gives CDR1 GTSNPN, CDR2 SVGIG (reference sequence). V lost 0 bases, J lost 0 bases, and 0 bases stayed unmatched. The DNA for the CDR3 is TGTGCCTGGAGTGTCGGGGGGAGCACAGATACGCAGTATTTT. Translating gives CAWSVGGSTDTQYF.

The gene calls are TRBV5-1 and TRBJ1-1, with a weak D call TRBD1 (5 bases). The CDR3 extends over 15 amino acids. Germline V gene data show CDR1 as SGHRS and CDR2 as YFSETQ. Trimming left V 3 bases short and J 1 base short, with 13 bases between. This CDR3 is CASSYLRDQNTEAFF. DNA for the CDR3: TGCGCCAGCAGCTACCTCAGGGACCAGAACACTGAAGCTTTCTTT.

J is TRBJ1-2 and V is TRBV4-1, with TRBD1 matching over 7 bases. Germline loops: CDR1 MGHRA, CDR2 YSYEKL. Unmatched junction bases numbered 8, after V lost 6 bases and J lost 7 bases. The CDR3 extends over 13 amino acids. CDR3 nucleotide sequence: TGCGCCAGCAGTAGAACAGGGGTTGGTGGCTACACCTTC. Its translation: CASSRTGVGGYTF.

This rearrangement joins TRBV9 to TRBJ1-1; weak D call: TRBD1 (6 bases). Germline CDR1 and CDR2: SGDLS and YYNGEE. V was cut by 0 bases and J by 6 bases, with 12 bases left in between. This CDR3 is built from 14 residues. The CDR3: CASSVVAGVPEAFF. The DNA for the CDR3 is TGTGCCAGCAGCGTAGTAGCAGGGGTCCCTGAAGCTTTCTTT.

The rearrangement uses TRBV6-6 and TRBJ1-1; 8 nucleotides agree with TRBD1. V gave up 8 bases and J gave up 6 bases; unmatched junction bases: 5. The CDR3 loop spans 12 amino acids. The germline gives CDR1 MNHNY, CDR2 SVGAGI (reference sequence). The CDR3 DNA sequence: TGTGCCAGCTTCAGGGGGCGGGCTGAAGCTTTCTTT. The encoded protein is CASFRGRAEAFF.

The chain couples TRBV7-2 to TRBJ1-5; the D gene is possibly TRBD1 (5 bases). This CDR3 contains 16 residues. Germline-derived CDR1 and CDR2 are SGHTA and FQGNSA. Trimming left V 1 base short and J 11 bases short, with 21 bases between. CDR3 amino acids: CASSLGSSGTNGAQHF. DNA for the CDR3: TGTGCCAGCAGCTTAGGATCCTCAGGGACTAACGGGGCCCAGCATTTT.

The chain carries TRBV7-2 and TRBJ2-3; unclear D gene. V lost 3 bases, J lost 0 bases, and 10 bases lay in between. CDR1 and CDR2 (germline): SGHTA, FQGNSA. The CDR3 has 15 residues. The CDR3: CASSLSRSSTDTQYF. DNA of the CDR3: TGTGCCAGCAGCTTGTCAAGGAGTAGCACAGATACGCAGTATTTT.

The CDR3 loop reads CASSAGLSSYNEQFF. CDR3 DNA: TGTGCCAGCAGCGCGGGCCTCAGCTCCTACAATGAGCAGTTCTTC. The gene calls are TRBV5-6 and TRBJ2-1; D might be TRBD2 (5 bases). CDR1 and CDR2 (germline): SGHDT, YYEEEE. Between the trimmed V and J ends, which lost 4 bases and 0 bases, there was a span of 11 bases. The CDR3 covers 15 residues.

CDR3 region: CASSLTGTSGYRQYF. CDR3 nucleotide sequence: TGTGCCAGCAGCTTGACCGGGACTAGCGGCTATAGGCAGTATTTT. The chain recombines TRBV5-8 with TRBJ2-3; 11 bases fit TRBD2. V gave up 1 base and J gave up 11 bases; unmatched junction bases: 9. The germline gives CDR1 SGHTS, CDR2 YDEGEE. CDR3 length: 15 amino acids.

The V gene is TRBV6-5, the J gene TRBJ1-2; TRBD1 is a possible D gene (5 bases). V was clipped by 6 bases and J by 1 base, with 9 bases between them. The CDR3 consists of 13 residues. Germline CDR1 MNHEY, CDR2 SVGAGI. The CDR3 is CASSRRDNYGYTF. CDR3 sequence (DNA): TGTGCCAGCAGCCGCAGGGATAACTATGGCTACACCTTC.

The chain employs TRBV6-6 and TRBJ2-2; D uncertain. CDR3 length: 13 residues. Trimming left V 10 bases short and J 4 bases short, with 13 bases between. Germline V CDR1 and CDR2: MNHNY, SVGAGI (reference sequence). The CDR3 here is CATQITGTGELFF. The CDR3 nucleotides are TGTGCCACCCAGATCACGGGCACCGGGGAGCTGTTTTTT.

J is TRBJ2-7 and V is TRBV29-1, with 7 bases matching TRBD1. Germline loops: CDR1 SQVTM, CDR2 ANQGSEA. This CDR3 has 14 residues. The V segment lost 0 bases and the J segment 3 bases; nucleotides outside the gene matches: 5. The CDR3 sequence is CSVEDGDRSYEQYF. The CDR3 nucleotides read TGCAGCGTTGAAGATGGGGACAGAAGCTACGAGCAGTACTTC.

DNA of the CDR3: TGTGCCAGCAGCTGGCCCGAAGGGGGGACCACTGAAGCTTTCTTT. As protein: CASSWPEGGTTEAFF. The chain links TRBV11-2 to TRBJ1-1; TRBD1 is a possible D gene (6 bases). Germline V gives CDR1 SGHAT, CDR2 FQNNGV. This CDR3 region has 15 residues. Trimming took 4 bases from V and 4 from J, leaving 16 bases between them.

The chain recombines TRBV19 with TRBJ2-1; unclear D gene. Germline CDR1 and CDR2: LNHDA and SQIVND (reference sequence). V lost 3 bases and J lost 8, with 11 bases in between. This CDR3 is 13 amino acids long. CDR3 loop: CASSISGVDEQFF. DNA of the CDR3: TGTGCCAGTAGTATTAGTGGGGTTGATGAGCAGTTCTTC.

The rearrangement uses TRBV5-1 and TRBJ2-7; 8 nucleotides agree with TRBD2. Unmatched junction bases numbered 11, after V lost 4 bases and J lost 5 bases. This CDR3 contains 15 residues. Germline lookup yields CDR1 SGHRS and CDR2 YFSETQ. CDR3 sequence reads: CASSPRLAGLDEQYF. The CDR3 DNA sequence: TGCGCCAGCAGCCCCAGGTTAGCGGGGTTGGACGAGCAGTACTTC.

J is TRBJ2-6 and V is TRBV30, with a weak D call TRBD2 (6 bases). The germline V gene has CDR1 GTSNPN and CDR2 SVGIG (reference sequence). Trimming stripped 1 base from V and 1 base from J, with 20 bases between. This CDR3 has 19 residues. The CDR3: CAWSAFGGDLFSGANVLTF. CDR3 in DNA: TGTGCCTGGAGTGCATTCGGAGGGGACTTATTTTCTGGGGCCAACGTCCTGACTTTC.

The chain combines TRBV2 with TRBJ1-1; D is unresolved. Trimming took off 4 bases at V and 2 bases at J, with 8 bases between the two ends. The CDR3 covers 13 residues. Germline V CDR1 and CDR2: SNHLY, FYNNEI. The CDR3 DNA reads TGTGCCAGCAGTGTACAGTTTAACACTGAAGCTTTCTTT. This translates into CASSVQFNTEAFF.

This clone was found a few times. This rearrangement joins TRBV2 to TRBJ1-1; no clear D gene. CDR3 size: 13 residues. The germline V gene encodes CDR1 SNHLY and CDR2 FYNNEI. V shed 4 bases and J shed 3 bases, with 9 bases lying between them. CDR3 sequence: CASSVNGYTEAFF. The CDR3 bases are TGTGCCAGCAGTGTAAACGGGTACACTGAAGCTTTCTTT.

CDR3 sequence (DNA): TGTGCCAGCAGTGGGGGGTACTCCTCTGGGGCCAACGTCCTGACTTTC. Residues: CASSGGYSSGANVLTF. This chain links TRBV25-1 with TRBJ2-6, with D perhaps assigned TRBD1 or TRBD2 (5 bases each). V lost 4 bases, J lost 0 bases, and 10 bases lay in between. CDR1 is MGHDK and CDR2 is SYGVNS in the germline V gene. CDR3 size: 16 residues.

The V gene is TRBV4-1, the J gene TRBJ2-2; TRBD2 matches at 7 bases. CDR1 and CDR2 from the germline V gene are MGHRA and YSYEKL. There are 19 residues in the CDR3. Trimming cost V 3 bases and J 1 base; bases outside gene matches: 14. The CDR3 region is CASSQALRERGKNTGELFF. In DNA, the CDR3 is TGCGCCAGCAGCCAGGCCCTTCGGGAGCGGGGAAAGAACACCGGGGAGCTGTTTTTT.

With respect to this clone: Other nucleotide sequences from this sample produce the same CDR3. CDR3 sequence: CASSTSGANVLTF. The CDR3 DNA is TGTGCCAGTAGTACTTCCGGGGCCAACGTCCTGACTTTC. V is TRBV19 and J is TRBJ2-6, with D uncertain. This CDR3 has 13 amino acids. Germline loops: CDR1 LNHDA, CDR2 SQIVND (reference sequence). V was shortened by 4 bases and J by 4 bases, with 5 bases between the two germline ends.